This T cell receptor (beta chain) was sequenced for a study of cytomegalovirus exposure and HLA in healthy donors. This PCR relied on a set of 60 Vbeta primers and 13 Jbeta primers. Clones were read by immunoSEQ multiplex PCR, and TCRdb kept only the in-frame ones, dropping some. The sample records about 120,000 clones, around 74% being singletons. Of note for this clone: Its antigen is unidentified.

As for the donors, each was a healthy bone marrow donor. Overall study findings and caveats: Highly shared sequence variants in one cluster were likely a sequencing artifact. At a 0.05 false discovery rate, a later analysis found around 15,000 TCR beta sequences to be associated with HLA alleles. In a later analysis, DRB1 alleles had the most associated TCRs; HLA-C alleles the fewest.

The CDR3 has 14 residues. V lost 1 base and J 4 bases, leaving 9 bases between the germline ends. Germline-derived CDR1 and CDR2 are SNHLY and FYNNEI. The chain joins TRBV2 to TRBJ2-3, with D perhaps matching TRBD2 (5 bases). Sequenced material: PBMCs. This sequence was found in a man aged 60 to 69 in good health and CMV-seropositive. The CDR3 reads CASSEGAGPDTQYF. CDR3 in DNA: TGTGCCAGCAGTGAAGGTGCGGGTCCAGATACGCAGTATTTT.